This TCR beta chain was sequenced during a study of control samples from healthy donors and cancer patients. Germline trimming cut 5 bases from V and 2 bases from J; bases unmatched to any gene: 4. The CDR3 extends over 14 amino acids. The germline V gene has CDR1 SGHNT and CDR2 YENEEA. The table came from immunoSEQ multiplex PCR; TCRdb's copy has only in-frame clones and leaves some out. The data contain 60,000 to 95,000 clones, 75% to 90% of them singletons. The genes are TRBV11-3 and TRBJ1-2; TRBD1 matches 8 bases. The source is a man aged 50-59 years in good health. The sequencing sample was made of blood. The CDR3 sequence is CASSAGQGNYGYTF. The CDR3 DNA follows: TGTGCCAGCAGCGCCGGACAGGGAAACTATGGCTACACCTTC.